Following are 19 T cell receptor beta chains from one sample sequenced in a study of blood T cell repertoires in COVID-19. Data came from immunoSEQ multiplex PCR; TCRdb stores just in-frame clones and leaves some out. The data contain approximately 170,000 clones, around four fifths of them singletons. Sequenced: peripheral blood. These receptors came from a human donor in a cohort sampled during active COVID-19.

This clone was seen a single time. The rearrangement uses TRBV11-2 and TRBJ2-1; TRBD2 agrees at 7 bases. V trimming: 5 bases; J trimming: 14 bases; junction bases outside the gene matches: 24. The CDR3 has 17 residues. Germline loops: CDR1 SGHAT, CDR2 FQNNGV. The CDR3 is CASSPLSAPEGGGGKFF. The CDR3 DNA is TGTGCCAGCAGCCCTCTTTCGGCTCCGGAAGGTGGCGGGGGAAAGTTCTTC.

This clone was counted a single time. V is TRBV4-1 and J is TRBJ2-2; 7 nucleotides match TRBD2. Germline lookup yields CDR1 MGHRA and CDR2 YSYEKL. The V segment lost 0 bases and the J segment 2 bases; nucleotides outside the gene matches: 6. This CDR3 has 17 residues. CDR3 bases: TGCGCCAGCAGCCAAGAAAGGGGAGGGATCAACACCGGGGAGCTGTTTTTT. Residues: CASSQERGGINTGELFF.

This clone occurred once. Mismatch with germline at one junction end may stem from a read error. The chain is built from TRBV7-7 and TRBJ2-7, with a possible D match to TRBD1 (6 bases). The CDR3 loop spans 14 amino acids. The germline V gene has CDR1 SSHAT and CDR2 FNYEAQ (reference sequence). The CDR3 is CASSPGHGSYEQYF. The CDR3 bases are TGTGCTAGCAGCCCGGGACACGGCTCCTACGAGCAGTACTTC.

This clone was found once. This chain connects TRBV6-5 to TRBJ2-7; D unclear. Per the germline V gene, CDR1 is MNHEY and CDR2 is SVGAGI. V lost 5 bases, J lost 0 bases, and 11 bases lay in between. The CDR3 contains 14 residues. In DNA, the CDR3 is TGTGCCAGCAGTCGTACCGCTAGCTCCTACGAGCAGTACTTC. It translates to CASSRTASSYEQYF.

The sample holds a few counts of this clone. The gene calls are TRBV9 and TRBJ2-2; possibly TRBD1 for D (6 bases). Trimming removed 0 bases from V and 8 bases from J, with 11 bases in between. Germline CDR1 reads SGDLS; CDR2 reads YYNGEE. There are 14 residues in the CDR3. CDR3 sequence reads: CASSVAGARGELFF. The CDR3 DNA reads TGTGCCAGCAGCGTAGCAGGGGCGAGGGGGGAGCTGTTTTTT.

This chain joins TRBV5-1 and TRBJ1-1, with D perhaps matching TRBD1 (5 bases). V was shortened by 4 bases and J by 1 base, with 8 bases between the two germline ends. The CDR3 totals 13 residues. Germline-derived CDR1 and CDR2 are SGHRS and YFSETQ. In DNA form, the CDR3 reads TGCGCCAGCAGCGTCGACAGGAACACTGAAGCTTTCTTT. Translating gives CASSVDRNTEAFF.

For the CDR3, the DNA is TGTGCCAGCAGCTCAAGACAGGCCGGGGAGCTGTTTTTT. Translated, it gives CASSSRQAGELFF. The chain recombines TRBV7-6 with TRBJ2-2; the D gene is possibly TRBD1 (6 bases). CDR3 length: 13 amino acids. V lost 4 bases and J lost 6, with 9 bases in between. Germline CDR1 SGHVS, CDR2 FNYEAQ.

This clone was recorded only once. The chain links TRBV7-2 to TRBJ1-2; D remains unclear. V lost 5 bases and J 8 bases, leaving 15 bases between the germline ends. Germline V gene data show CDR1 as SGHTA and CDR2 as FQGNSA. This CDR3 is built from 13 residues. The CDR3 coding sequence is TGTGCCAGCAGCGCAGCGCGGCGTGGGGGCTACACCTTC. It is translated as CASSAARRGGYTF.

J is TRBJ2-5 and V is TRBV19; TRBD2 is a possible D gene (6 bases). Trimming took off 2 bases at V and 1 base at J, with 14 bases between the two ends. There are 16 residues in the CDR3. CDR1 is LNHDA, CDR2 SQIVND, per germline (reference sequence). CDR3 DNA sequence: TGTGCCAGTAGTATATCGCTAGCGTTAATCCAAGAGACCCAGTACTTC. Translated, it gives CASSISLALIQETQYF.

The chain recombines TRBV7-2 with TRBJ2-7; TRBD2 agrees at 16 bases. CDR1 and CDR2 (germline): SGHTA, FQGNSA. With 5 bases clipped from V and 4 bases from J, the junction kept 5 bases outside the gene matches. The length of the CDR3 is 16 residues. CDR3 amino acids: CASSPGLAGGPYEQYF. DNA for the CDR3: TGTGCCAGCAGCCCGGGACTAGCGGGAGGGCCGTACGAGCAGTACTTC.

Regarding this clone: The same CDR3 also results from other DNA sequences found in this sample. The V and J genes are TRBV29-1 and TRBJ2-3; TRBD1 matches at 7 bases. This CDR3 region has 12 residues. V shed 7 bases and J 4 bases; nucleotides not matched to a gene: 5. Germline CDR1 SQVTM, CDR2 ANQGSEA. CDR3 coding DNA: TGCAGCGCCCGACAGGGTTCAGATACGCAGTATTTT. Amino acid sequence: CSARQGSDTQYF.

The rearrangement uses TRBV6-2 or TRBV6-3 and TRBJ2-7, with 8 bases aligning to TRBD1. V gave up 0 bases and J gave up 6 bases; unmatched junction bases: 10. Germline assignment: CDR1 MNHEY and CDR2 SVGEGT. This CDR3 comprises 16 residues. Here the CDR3 DNA reads TGTGCCAGCAGTTACTCTCCGGGCGGCAGGGGGCCCGAGCAGTACTTC. Translation gives CASSYSPGGRGPEQYF.

Only a few counts were recorded for this clone. CDR3 coding DNA: TGTGCCAGCAGTTGGCGGGAGGCCGACAATGAGCAGTTCTTC. Translated: CASSWREADNEQFF. The V gene is TRBV6-5, the J gene TRBJ2-1; TRBD2 matches at 8 bases. V shed 4 bases and J 5 bases; nucleotides not matched to a gene: 4. Germline-derived CDR1 and CDR2 are MNHEY and SVGAGI. CDR3 length equals 14 residues.

This clone came up a few times. The V call is TRBV19, the J call TRBJ2-5, with 7 bases fitting TRBD1. Per germline, CDR1 LNHDA and CDR2 SQIVND (reference sequence). The CDR3 consists of 17 residues. V shed 0 bases and J 5 bases; nucleotides not matched to a gene: 12. The CDR3 is CASSIENRGLWTETQYF. CDR3 in DNA: TGTGCCAGTAGTATAGAGAACAGGGGCCTGTGGACGGAGACCCAGTACTTC.

This clone was seen only once. V is TRBV2 and J is TRBJ2-2, with TRBD2 matching over 7 bases. The CDR3 is 13 amino acids. The germline V gene encodes CDR1 SNHLY and CDR2 FYNNEI. The ends lost 8 bases at V and 2 bases at J; junction bases unmatched: 2. The CDR3 region has the DNA TGTGCCAGCGAGCGGGAAAACACCGGGGAGCTGTTTTTT. This translates into CASERENTGELFF.

CDR3 protein: CASSPQTSGSWRTTDTQYF. DNA of the CDR3: TGTGCCAGCAGCCCGCAGACTAGCGGGAGCTGGCGGACCACAGATACGCAGTATTTT. V is TRBV11-2 and J is TRBJ2-3, with 12 bases that match TRBD2. After removal of 5 bases from V and 2 bases from J, the junction contained 14 bases not matched to a gene. This CDR3 contains 19 residues. The germline CDR1 and CDR2 sequences are SGHAT and FQNNGV.

As DNA, the CDR3 is TGTGCCAGCAGCCCCCGGACAGGAGAGAACACTGAAGCTTTCTTT. Amino acid sequence: CASSPRTGENTEAFF. The chain combines TRBV6-5 with TRBJ1-1; 7 nucleotides line up with TRBD1. V was pared by 6 bases and J by 1 base, with 8 bases of the junction left unmatched. Germline V gene lookup returns CDR1 MNHEY and CDR2 SVGAGI. The CDR3 is made up of 15 amino acids.

The rearrangement uses TRBV7-3 and TRBJ2-3; D is unresolved. Between the trimmed V and J ends, which lost 1 base and 4 bases, there was a span of 3 bases. From germline, CDR1 is SGHTA and CDR2 FQGTGA. This CDR3 has 12 residues. The CDR3 DNA reads as TGTGCCAGCAGCTTAAGCGCAGATACGCAGTATTTT. It translates to CASSLSADTQYF.

This chain links TRBV7-2 with TRBJ2-3; D uncertain. The CDR3 has 16 amino acids. Trimming took off 2 bases at V and 1 base at J, with 13 bases between the two ends. CDR1 and CDR2 (germline): SGHTA, FQGNSA. The CDR3 sequence: CASSLSPVGGTDTQYF. The CDR3 DNA follows: TGTGCCAGCAGCTTATCTCCGGTGGGCGGCACAGATACGCAGTATTTT.